This T cell receptor (beta chain) was documented in a study of tumor-infiltrating lymphocytes in primary liver carcinoma (dated by TCRdb to about 2017). General notes on the study: The five patients, three men and two women aged 30 to 69 years, had hepatocellular carcinoma (four) or combined HCC and intrahepatic cholangiocarcinoma (one). The tumors of the five patients were staged as T1-T3 N0M0, with maximum diameters ranging from about 4 to 10 cm. Roughly 3.65 to 7.13 million productive TCRbeta reads were obtained per sample, and no significant difference in read depth was found between tissue types. TCRbeta repertoire sequencing, expression microarrays and whole-exome sequencing were combined in the study across five regions of each liver tumor, with adjacent normal tissue and blood also included. TCRbeta repertoire sequencing covered 35 specimens from 5 patients: some 25 tumor regions, 5 adjacent noncancerous liver tissues and 5 peripheral blood samples. To link TCRbeta repertoire diversity with the local molecular phenotype, the roughly 27 tumor region samples were profiled using Agilent mRNA microarrays. Repertoires from technical replicates were highly reproducible, with mean shared-clone rates around 0.87 and correlation coefficients above 0.98.

This clonotype was found once. What antigen it recognizes has not been identified. A junction boundary mismatches the germline segment, possibly from a read error. Including cysteine and phenylalanine, the CDR3 has 16 amino acids. The kept DNA is CDR3 alone, 48 bases in frame from the first base. Per the germline V gene, SGHVS is the CDR1 and FQNEAQ is the CDR2. Points the paper makes about the study in general: Only a few patients were included in the study, and the authors note that the findings should be validated in a larger study. Since the samples were bulk and unsorted, there was no way to compare CD4+ and CD8+ T cell repertoires. The top 250 clones accounted for a significantly greater share of the repertoire in tumors than in blood (p = 0.039). Repertoire overlap was found to be higher between tumor regions (mean around 35%) than between tumor-adjacent (roughly 17%) or tumor-blood (roughly 15%) pairs, consistent with antigen-driven expansion. Just about 8-24% of top clones turned up in all five regions of a tumor, which suggests spatial heterogeneity among tumor-infiltrating T cells. Only the TCR beta chain was sequenced, so true repertoire diversity is likely underestimated because unpaired alpha chains were not captured.

Starting from about 500 ng total RNA, TCRbeta-specific cDNA was produced by reverse transcription with a constant-region primer and ProtoScript II reverse transcriptase. TCRbeta libraries were built with three nested multiplex PCR rounds, a slightly modified ARM-PCR procedure. Each of the first two PCR rounds ran for around 11 cycles and used multiplex TRBV1-TRBV30 forward primers together with a Cbeta reverse primer. A final 25-cycle PCR with Deep VentR polymerase added sample barcodes and Illumina adapters. Amplicons of 200-500 bp were gel-purified with a QIAquick gel extraction kit before sequencing. The TCRbeta amplicons were sequenced with 250-bp paired-end reads on an Illumina HiSeq 2500. The authors' pipeline ran thus. Quality trimming of reads was performed with Trimmomatic v0.33, and paired reads were merged with FLASH v1.2.11 so that full CDR3 sequences could be recovered. V, D and J germline segments were assigned to the rearranged TCRbeta sequences by MiGEC v1.2.1b. VDJtools v1.0.0 computed clonotype statistics and Shannon-Wiener diversity indices. To reduce sampling bias, subsequent analyses other than the diversity analysis used only the 250 most abundant clonotypes in each sample. TCRdb reworked the public reads: Q25 trimming with fastp, MiXCR clone assembly, productive beta chains retained. Every CDR3 protein is listed once, alongside the most common genes and DNA of its rows. These V and J calls rely on TCRdb rather than the paper's analysis. Here the sample has approximately 73,000 distinct CDR3 sequences; 65% to 75% occur a single time. The ten biggest clones cover approximately 14% of the sample.

Total RNA and DNA were co-extracted without cell sorting from 20-30 mg of bulk tissue using the AllPrep DNA/RNA mini kit. Between late 2015 and March 2016, 5 or 6 patients in China with histopathologically diagnosed primary liver carcinoma had their tumors surgically resected. At the time of sampling, the patients had chronic HBV infection and had not received any treatment. Five spatially separated regions were sampled per tumor: superior, inferior, left-lateral and right-lateral poles, plus the tumor centre. Histology showed that every tumor sample contained more than 80% viable tumor cells. Pieces of fresh tumor and adjacent tissue were cut in half, with one half kept in RNAlater at -80 degrees C and the other half sent for histology.

The receptor chain draws on TRBV7-8 and TRBJ2-3; the junction holds 9 bases that match TRBD1. The sample consisted of liver tumor tissue from sampling region 4. Reading the label with the study, this specimen's cell subset or site is: tumor region T4, right-lateral pole. This receptor was identified in a woman in her sixties with primary liver carcinoma and hepatitis B virus infection. The CDR3 region reads CASSLVGTGSTDTQYF. The DNA sequence is given as TGCGCCAGCAGCTTAGTTGGGACAGGGAGCACAGATACGCAGTATTTT.